The 32 T cell receptor beta chains below were found in one sample sequenced in a study of blood T cell repertoires in COVID-19. The data were produced by immunoSEQ multiplex PCR, yet TCRdb's version contains in-frame clones alone and is incomplete. Of about 190,000 clones in the sample, around 85% were seen once. Sequenced sample: peripheral blood. These receptors all stem from a woman between 50 and 59 years old with acute or convalescent COVID-19.

The chain has TRBV4-2 and TRBJ1-1; TRBD1 might be the D (6 bases). This CDR3 is 17 amino acids long. CDR1 and CDR2 from the germline V gene are LGHNA and YNFKEQ. The V gene lost 5 bases and the J gene lost 4 bases, with 23 bases spanning the gap. CDR3 sequence reads: CASSEGLGGAVGTEAFF. DNA for the CDR3: TGTGCCAGCAGCGAGGGATTGGGGGGGGCGGTGGGCACTGAAGCTTTCTTT.

The chain joins TRBV5-1 to TRBJ2-1, with D possibly TRBD1 on 6 matching bases. CDR3 length: 16 amino acids. The V end lost 0 bases, the J end lost 6 bases, and 16 bases lay between the germline ends. The germline CDR1 and CDR2 sequences are SGHRS and YFSETQ. The CDR3 DNA is TGCGCCAGCAGCTTGGGTGGGGGCCAGAGGAGCAATGAGCAGTTCTTC. This codes for CASSLGGGQRSNEQFF.

DNA for the CDR3: TGCGCCAGCAGCGAAGCTCCTCCTAGCGGGAGATCCTACAATGAGCAGTTCTTC. The encoded protein is CASSEAPPSGRSYNEQFF. The V call is TRBV5-1, the J call TRBJ2-1, with 10 positions matching TRBD2. CDR1 and CDR2 from the germline V gene are SGHRS and YFSETQ. The trim removed 4 bases at V and 1 base at J, leaving 11 bases unmatched. The length of the CDR3 is 18 residues.

The J gene is TRBJ1-2, the V gene TRBV5-5, with D unresolved. V lost 0 bases and J lost 4, with 13 bases in between. Germline V gene lookup returns CDR1 SGHKS and CDR2 YYEKEE (reference sequence). The CDR3 runs to 15 residues. CDR3 sequence (DNA): TGTGCCAGCAGCTTGGATGGCCTAGGCGGCTATGGCTACACCTTC. It yields the protein CASSLDGLGGYGYTF.

V gene TRBV3-1 (or the pseudogene TRBV3-2) combines with J gene TRBJ2-7, with D perhaps matching TRBD1 (6 bases). V lost 4 bases and J 7 bases, leaving 14 bases between the germline ends. The V gene's germline CDR1 is LGHDT and CDR2 YNNKEL (reference sequence). This CDR3 has 13 residues. The DNA for the CDR3 is TGTGCCAGCAGCCGACATCCGGGGACAGAGCAGTACTTC. Residues: CASSRHPGTEQYF.

This chain uses TRBV9 with TRBJ1-2; the D gene is possibly TRBD1 (5 bases). Germline CDR1 SGDLS, CDR2 YYNGEE. The CDR3 length is 16 residues. Trimming stripped 4 bases from V and 2 bases from J, with 18 bases between. The CDR3 sequence: CASSLGGVEGNYGYTF. The CDR3 nucleotides read TGTGCCAGCAGCCTCGGAGGGGTAGAGGGCAACTATGGCTACACCTTC. Filled out from reference TRBV9 and TRBJ1-2, the complete variable domain reads DSGVTQTPKHLITATGQRVTLRCSPRSGDLSVYWYQQSLDQGLQFLIQYYNGEERAKGNILERFSAQQFPDLHSELNLSSLELGDSALYFCASSLGGVEGNYGYTFGSGTRLTVV.

Note on this clone: At one end, the junction sequence differs from germline, possibly due to a read error. J is TRBJ2-4 and V is TRBV4-1; 9 bases match TRBD1. From germline, CDR1 is MGHRA and CDR2 YSYEKL. The CDR3 runs 20 residues. DNA of the CDR3: TGCGCCAGCAGCAAAGATAGTAGGACAGGGGTTGATCAGGCCAAAAACATTCAGTACTTC. Amino acids: CASSKDSRTGVDQAKNIQYF.

The chain joins TRBV5-4 to TRBJ1-1; perhaps TRBD1 as D (6 bases). Trimming took off 4 bases at V and 2 bases at J, with 15 bases between the two ends. Germline CDR1 is SGHNT and CDR2 is YYREEE (reference sequence). This CDR3 comprises 15 residues. CDR3 nucleotide sequence: TGTGCCAGCAGCATACCAACAGGGCCCAACACTGAAGCTTTCTTT. It codes for CASSIPTGPNTEAFF.

The chain couples TRBV5-1 to TRBJ2-3, with 9 bases that match TRBD1. Trimming took 2 bases from V and 1 from J; bases not matched to a gene: 11. Germline V CDR1 and CDR2: SGHRS, YFSETQ. The CDR3 runs to 18 residues. The CDR3 DNA reads TGCGCCAGCAGCTTTGGACAGGGGACGTCCCTAGGCACAGATACGCAGTATTTT. This encodes CASSFGQGTSLGTDTQYF.

Only a few counts were recorded for this clone. The gene calls are TRBV7-2 and TRBJ1-6; a possible D gene is TRBD1 (6 bases). This CDR3 is built from 16 residues. V shed 5 bases and J shed 7 bases, with 18 bases lying between them. CDR1 SGHTA and CDR2 FQGNSA come from the germline V gene. This CDR3 is CASSPSPGRGNSPLHF. In DNA form, the CDR3 reads TGTGCCAGCAGCCCCTCACCGGGCAGGGGCAATTCACCCCTCCACTTT.

This sequence joins TRBV6-5 and TRBJ1-5, with D perhaps TRBD1 (6 bases). Germline CDR1 MNHEY, CDR2 SVGAGI. Trimming removed 6 bases at V and 7 bases at J, with 13 bases between. This CDR3 region has 13 residues. CDR3 nucleotides: TGTGCCAGCAGCCTACAGGGATACCAGCCCCAGCATTTT. It is translated as CASSLQGYQPQHF.

This chain connects TRBV28 to TRBJ2-7; possible D gene TRBD1, 6 bases. The ends were cut back, 6 bases at V and 1 base at J, with 16 bases in the middle. Looked up from germline, CDR1 is MDHEN and CDR2 is SYDVKM. The CDR3 runs to 15 residues. CDR3 nucleotides: TGTGCCAGCAGAGAGACAGGTTCCCCTTCCTACGAGCAGTACTTC. It codes for CASRETGSPSYEQYF.

This clone came up a few times. The rearrangement links TRBV28 to TRBJ1-4, with 7 bases identical to TRBD1. There are 15 residues in the CDR3. Losses at the gene ends were 6 bases for V and 5 bases for J; bases not matched to a gene: 9. Germline lookup yields CDR1 MDHEN and CDR2 SYDVKM. CDR3 sequence: CASSYSTGVNEKLFF. CDR3 DNA: TGTGCCAGCAGCTATTCCACAGGGGTGAATGAAAAACTGTTTTTT.

This clone was detected a few times. The V and J genes are TRBV10-2 and TRBJ1-1; no clear D. V lost 4 bases, J lost 7 bases, and 7 bases lay in between. Per the germline V gene, CDR1 is WSHSY and CDR2 is SAAADI. This CDR3 contains 11 residues. The CDR3 sequence is CASSGRFEAFF. CDR3 in DNA: TGCGCCAGCAGTGGCAGATTTGAAGCTTTCTTT.

The chain recombines TRBV24-1 with TRBJ2-1; 14 bases match TRBD2. The CDR3 covers 15 residues. V trimming: 10 bases; J trimming: 8 bases; junction bases outside the gene matches: 9. Germline CDR1 reads KGHDR; CDR2 reads SFDVKD. CDR3 in amino acids: CATALGTSGSDEQFF. CDR3 in DNA: TGTGCCACTGCCCTCGGGACTAGCGGGAGCGATGAGCAGTTCTTC.

CDR3 loop: CATSSTSGRGSGANVLTF. CDR3 sequence (DNA): TGTGCCACCAGCAGTACTAGCGGGAGAGGCTCTGGGGCCAACGTCCTGACTTTC. This sequence joins TRBV15 and TRBJ2-6, with TRBD2 identical over 11 bases. The germline gives CDR1 LNHNV, CDR2 YYDKDF (reference sequence). The CDR3 covers 18 residues. Trimming took 3 bases from V and 0 from J; bases not matched to a gene: 4.

The J gene is TRBJ2-7, the V gene TRBV30, with TRBD2 matching 13 bases. V gave up 8 bases and J gave up 4 bases; unmatched junction bases: 2. Germline values: CDR1 GTSNPN, CDR2 SVGIG (reference sequence). The CDR3 spans 12 residues. The CDR3: CAGTSGNYEQYF. CDR3 sequence (DNA): TGTGCCGGGACTAGCGGGAATTACGAGCAGTACTTC.

This sequence joins TRBV18 and TRBJ1-3; D remains unclear. Germline CDR1 is KGHSH and CDR2 is LQKENI. V dropped 0 bases and J dropped 0 bases, with 15 bases sitting between them. This CDR3 has 18 residues. Written as DNA, the CDR3 is TGTGCCAGCTCACCACCGACGGGTTTTCTCAGCTCTGGAAACACCATATATTTT. This translates into CASSPPTGFLSSGNTIYF.

In its sample, this clone was seen a few times. The rearrangement uses TRBV6-5 and TRBJ2-1, with D uncertain. This CDR3 has 15 residues. The V end lost 1 base, the J end lost 6 bases, and 13 bases lay between the germline ends. The germline V gene encodes CDR1 MNHEY and CDR2 SVGAGI. The DNA for the CDR3 is TGTGCCAGCAGTTACTTTTCGCTCCAGTCCAATGAGCAGTTCTTC. Its translation: CASSYFSLQSNEQFF.

The genes are TRBV5-1 and TRBJ2-1; D possibly corresponds to TRBD2 (6 bases). In germline, CDR1 is SGHRS, CDR2 YFSETQ. This CDR3 has 13 residues. Trimming stripped 3 bases from V and 8 bases from J, with 12 bases between. The CDR3 coding sequence is TGCGCCAGCAGCTCGGACGGAGGGTATGAGCAGTTCTTC. Protein: CASSSDGGYEQFF.

V usage is TRBV19 and J usage is TRBJ2-6; D is possibly TRBD2 (5 bases). Trimming shortened V by 6 bases and J by 2 bases, and 11 bases separated the two germline ends. The CDR3 length is 15 residues. The germline V gene has CDR1 LNHDA and CDR2 SQIVND (reference sequence). Here the CDR3 reads CASSAGGTGANVLTF. In DNA, the CDR3 is TGTGCCAGTAGCGCAGGAGGAACTGGGGCCAACGTCCTGACTTTC.

The V call is TRBV28, the J call TRBJ2-7, with D unresolved. Deletions cut 5 bases from V and 12 bases from J, with 14 bases between. The length of the CDR3 is 11 residues. Germline CDR1 reads MDHEN; CDR2 reads SYDVKM. CDR3 in DNA: TGTGCCAGCAGTGCCCGCCCGGGTACGTACTTC. Protein sequence: CASSARPGTYF.

The V call is TRBV19, the J call TRBJ1-2, with D perhaps matching TRBD1 (5 bases). Germline loops: CDR1 LNHDA, CDR2 SQIVND (reference sequence). The CDR3 consists of 15 residues. V lost 6 bases to trimming and J lost 4 bases, with 18 bases between them. As DNA, the CDR3 is TGTGCCAGTAGACCTGGAGACAGAGATCTCTATGGCTACACCTTC. It specifies CASRPGDRDLYGYTF.

The chain uses TRBV3-1 (or the pseudogene TRBV3-2) and TRBJ1-6, with TRBD1 as a possible D gene (5 bases). The V and J ends lost 3 bases and 3 bases respectively, with 9 bases between them. Germline-derived CDR1 and CDR2 are LGHDT and YNNKEL (reference sequence). CDR3 length equals 15 residues. CDR3 residues: CASSQGLYYNSPLHF. CDR3 nucleotides: TGTGCCAGCAGCCAGGGGCTCTACTATAATTCACCCCTCCACTTT.

The rearrangement joins TRBV7-2 to TRBJ2-2; possibly TRBD2 for D (6 bases). This CDR3 is 18 amino acids long. Trimming cost V 3 bases and J 5 bases, with 22 bases left between them. CDR1 and CDR2 from the germline V gene are SGHTA and FQGNSA. The CDR3 spells CASSFRWSGASGTGELFF. In DNA, the CDR3 is TGTGCCAGCAGCTTCAGATGGTCGGGAGCCTCGGGGACCGGGGAGCTGTTTTTT.

The CDR3 DNA follows: TGTGCCAGCAGCCCCTCTTCGGGGAGGACGAATTCACCCCTCCACTTT. Translated: CASSPSSGRTNSPLHF. V is TRBV3-1 (or the pseudogene TRBV3-2) and J is TRBJ1-6, with D uncertain. The CDR3 is made up of 16 amino acids. V lost 4 bases, J lost 7 bases, and 17 bases lay in between. CDR1 and CDR2 from the germline V gene are LGHDT and YNNKEL (reference sequence).

The chain combines TRBV6-5 with TRBJ2-1, with TRBD2 matching over 10 bases. With 5 bases clipped from V and 6 bases from J, the junction kept 7 bases outside the gene matches. The germline V gene encodes CDR1 MNHEY and CDR2 SVGAGI. This CDR3 region has 15 residues. The CDR3 spells CASSITAGGRNEQFF. The DNA of the CDR3 is TGTGCCAGCAGTATCACAGCGGGAGGGCGCAATGAGCAGTTCTTC.

The J gene is TRBJ2-1, the V gene TRBV3-1 (or the pseudogene TRBV3-2); D is unclear. Between the trimmed V and J ends, which lost 2 bases and 5 bases, there was a span of 10 bases. The CDR3 totals 14 residues. Germline V CDR1 and CDR2: LGHDT, YNNKEL (reference sequence). The CDR3 nucleotides read TGTGCCAGCAGCCAATCCCTGTCTCACAATGAGCAGTTCTTC. This translates into CASSQSLSHNEQFF.

This sequence joins TRBV10-3 and TRBJ2-2; perhaps TRBD2 as D (6 bases). The CDR3 consists of 17 residues. From germline, CDR1 is ENHRY and CDR2 SYGVKD. The V end lost 2 bases, the J end lost 0 bases, and 13 bases lay between the germline ends. CDR3 nucleotide sequence: TGTGCCATCAGTGAGGGGATAGCGGCTGCGAACACCGGGGAGCTGTTTTTT. Its protein product is CAISEGIAAANTGELFF.

This sequence joins TRBV5-4 and TRBJ2-1; 14 nucleotides match TRBD2. The trim removed 4 bases at V and 0 bases at J, leaving 12 bases unmatched. The CDR3 extends over 20 amino acids. Per the germline V gene, CDR1 is SGHNT and CDR2 is YYREEE (reference sequence). CDR3 protein: CASSPGLAGGTPSSYNEQFF. In nucleotides, the CDR3 is TGTGCCAGCAGCCCCGGACTAGCGGGGGGTACCCCAAGCTCCTACAATGAGCAGTTCTTC. Full variable domain (rest looked up from reference TRBV5-4 and TRBJ2-1): ETGVTQSPTHLIKTRGQQVTLRCSSQSGHNTVSWYQQALGQGPQFIFQYYREEENGRGNFPPRFSGLQFPNYSSELNVNALELDDSALYLCASSPGLAGGTPSSYNEQFFGPGTRLTVL.

A single count supports this clone. This chain links TRBV27 with TRBJ2-7; 9 nucleotides align to TRBD1. Germline V lookup: CDR1 MNHEY, CDR2 SMNVEV (reference sequence). V lost 3 bases, J lost 4 bases, and 4 bases stayed unmatched. The CDR3 loop spans 14 amino acids. CDR3 nucleotides: TGTGCCAGCAGTTTCTGGGACAGGGAGTACGAGCAGTACTTC. Its protein product is CASSFWDREYEQYF.

V usage is TRBV6-6 and J usage is TRBJ1-1; tentatively, D is TRBD1 (5 bases). Germline loops: CDR1 MNHNY, CDR2 SVGAGI (reference sequence). This CDR3 has 16 amino acids. Trimming removed 4 bases at V and 0 bases at J, with 15 bases between. CDR3 residues: CASSFGGSGLNTEAFF. DNA of the CDR3: TGTGCCAGCAGTTTTGGGGGGTCAGGGCTGAACACTGAAGCTTTCTTT.